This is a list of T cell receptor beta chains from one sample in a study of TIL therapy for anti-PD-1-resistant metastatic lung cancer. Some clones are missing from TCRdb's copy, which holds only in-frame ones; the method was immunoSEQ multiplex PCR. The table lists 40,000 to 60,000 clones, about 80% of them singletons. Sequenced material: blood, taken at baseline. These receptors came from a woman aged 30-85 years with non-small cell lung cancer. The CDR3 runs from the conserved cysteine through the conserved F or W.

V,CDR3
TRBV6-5,CASSGSLGMTTEAFF
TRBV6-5,CASTGQGLTEQYF
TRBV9,CASSPLAGALSTDTQYF
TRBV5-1,CASTPGSPGLRVAFF
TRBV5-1,CASSLFFHGALNTEAFF
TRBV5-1,CASGLGRVEELYNEQFF
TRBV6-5,CASSYGGQDKYEQYF
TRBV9,CASSGGISLGAPGGGYTF
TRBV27,CASSPSGANVLTF
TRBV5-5,CASSLEQGAYEQYF
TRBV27,CASSLATGSSYEQYF
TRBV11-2,CASSLQVGETQYF
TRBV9,CASSAAGADYYGYTF